Detailed here is one T cell receptor (beta chain). This clone has more than one count but fewer than ten. Its specific antigen is unknown. The sample holds no much larger clone one base away, and base qualities are not on file. This sample was included in a study of blood T cell repertoires in COVID-19 (dated by TCRdb to 2019 to 2021). Background on the whole study: Collaborator samples came from the United States, Italy and Spain and covered acute and convalescent phases of COVID-19. The prospective study material was composed of cDNA or gDNA derived from T cells, B-cell-depleted T cells, or PBMCs. The dataset comprised deeply sampled blood TCRbeta repertoires from subjects exposed to, actively infected with, or recovered from COVID-19. The repertoires were released in a freely available public database intended as a resource for research on the immune response to SARS-CoV-2. Samples came from the ongoing ImmuneRACE study (first 160 participants) plus 1,254 subjects from 6 global collaborators. The sample metadata nearly always contained a de-identified subject ID, COVID-19 status, age in years and sex. Where HLA class I and class II types were available, the types were taken from metadata supplied by the sample provider, not from assay-based typing. Points the paper makes about the study in general: The amount of clinical and demographic metadata varied by source and participant and was provided uncurated.

Collaborating institutions collected whole blood in K2EDTA tubes following their own protocols. Collaborator samples were shipped for TCRbeta analysis as frozen whole blood, isolated PBMCs, or DNA extracted from either sample type. TCRbeta CDR3 regions were amplified from genomic DNA by means of the immunoSEQ Assay, a bias-controlled multiplex PCR. The authors' analysis ran thus. The number of nucleated cells in each sample was estimated from the amplification of reference gene primers within the assay. Sequence reads were collapsed and filtered to measure the absolute abundance of every unique TCRbeta CDR3 rearrangement. For each sample, productive Simpson clonality was calculated as the square root of Simpson's diversity index across productive rearrangements. This is the immuneACCESS table as TCRdb keeps it, with only in-frame sequences that have V and J called. A part of the clones is gone; compared with another copy, unresolved V genes explain less than half, and the rest is unexplained. The V and J calls and clone size are taken from that table; D and trimming were inferred from the DNA. Counted in this sample were 130,000 to 150,000 clones; around 78% of them appeared once. The ten largest clones capture more than 1.5% of the sample.

Based on the germline V gene (reference sequence), the CDR1 and CDR2 sequences are LNHDA and SQIVND. Counted from cysteine to phenylalanine, this CDR3 has 14 amino acids. The retained sequence is limited to the CDR3, 42 bases, with the frame set at the first base. The germline V end is reduced by 6 bases and the J end by 6 bases; junction bases left unmatched: 8. The V and J segments used are TRBV19 and TRBJ1-5; the junction holds 7 bases that match TRBD1. This receptor was taken from a woman aged 60-75 years with acute or convalescent COVID-19. Sequencing was done on a sample of peripheral blood. The sequence in DNA is TGTGCCAGTAGGAAGGGGACAGTTGTTCAGCCCCAGCATTTT. It translates as CASRKGTVVQPQHF.